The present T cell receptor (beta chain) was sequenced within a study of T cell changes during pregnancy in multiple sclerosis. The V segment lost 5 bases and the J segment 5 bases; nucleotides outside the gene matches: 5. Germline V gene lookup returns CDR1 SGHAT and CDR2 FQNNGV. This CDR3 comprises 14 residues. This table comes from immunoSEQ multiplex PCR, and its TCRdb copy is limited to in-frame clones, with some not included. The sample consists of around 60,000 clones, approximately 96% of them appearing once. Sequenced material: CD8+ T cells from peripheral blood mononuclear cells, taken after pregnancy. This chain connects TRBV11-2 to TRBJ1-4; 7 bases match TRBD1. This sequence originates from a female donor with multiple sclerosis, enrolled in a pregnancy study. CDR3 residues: CASSLGQRNEKLFF. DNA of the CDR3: TGTGCCAGCAGCCTGGGACAGAGGAATGAAAAACTGTTTTTT.